The TCR beta chain under discussion was sequenced for a study of metastatic and nonmetastatic thyroid tumors. Study details: Repertoires from blood and tumor or nodule tissue of malignant and benign thyroid patients were compared.

In the original analysis: A classifier for distant metastasis in papillary thyroid cancer was constructed using CDR3 differences observed across clinicopathological groups. TCRdb re-called the PCR reads via MiXCR. The V and J calls were determined by TCRdb, not by the authors. The sample lists roughly 22,000 clones, 36% seen once, with 22% in the top ten. No patient received treatment before thyroid surgery. The V end was cut by 3 bases, the J end by 4 bases, with 12 bases between. From germline, CDR1 is GTSNPN and CDR2 SVGIG (reference sequence). This CDR3 region has 13 residues. Notes on the study in general: Reported TCR beta diversity, measured in blood and tumor, was significantly higher for malignant thyroid tumors than for benign nodules.

A word on this clone: Its antigen is currently unknown.

This clonotype originated in a male donor with papillary thyroid cancer or a benign thyroid nodule (not recorded which). Some clones in this sample may be carry-over from other donors' samples. V gene TRBV30 combines with J gene TRBJ1-1, with D perhaps TRBD1 (6 bases). The specimen sequenced was blood. CDR3 DNA sequence: TGTGCCTGGAGGCCAGGGGCGGTCACTGAAGCTTTCTTT. It translates to CAWRPGAVTEAFF.